This T cell receptor (beta chain) was profiled in a study of blood T cell repertoires in COVID-19. About the research overall: Samples representing acute and convalescent COVID-19 were sourced from the United States, Italy and Spain. Sample material is recorded as cDNA or gDNA derived from T cells, B-cell-depleted T cells, or PBMCs.

This table comes from immunoSEQ multiplex PCR, and its TCRdb copy is limited to in-frame clones, with some not included. The repertoire holds 55,000 to 80,000 clones, with approximately 87% as singletons. This TCR was recovered from a woman aged 60-70 years with acute or convalescent COVID-19. The material sequenced was peripheral blood.

This CDR3 reads CASSLPGVDSGNTIYF. In nucleotides, the CDR3 is TGTGCCAGCAGCTTACCGGGTGTTGATTCTGGAAACACCATATATTTT. The rearrangement joins TRBV5-6 to TRBJ1-3, with D unresolved. Trimming took 2 bases from V and 1 from J, leaving 13 bases between them. The germline V gene encodes CDR1 SGHDT and CDR2 YYEEEE. The CDR3 totals 16 residues.